This T cell receptor (beta chain) is drawn from a study of Ad26.COV2.S vaccination and SARS-CoV-2 variants. About the research overall: Doses of Ad26.COV2.S were injected into muscle once or twice, 56 days apart.

The treatment was: around 19 received Ad26.COV2.S at low or high dose, single or two shots; a few received placebo; per-sample allocation not given. Sampling was done on day 63 after the first vaccine or placebo injection. Within Boston, the person who donated was an adult of 18-55 years. The study used a vaccine consisting of an Ad26 vector that expressed Wuhan-strain SARS-CoV-2 spike. Sequenced by immunoSEQ multiplex PCR; TCRdb stores in-frame clones only, minus some. The data show 380,000 or so clones, 83% seen once. The sequence was obtained from a person between 18 and 65 years old who received the Ad26.COV2.S COVID-19 vaccine or a placebo. Sample: peripheral blood, taken in a trial of Ad26.COV2.S vaccine versus placebo.

DNA for the CDR3: TGTGCCAGCAGCTTAGAAAGGGCCCCCTATAATTCACCCCTCCACTTT. It is translated as CASSLERAPYNSPLHF. V and J are TRBV11-2 and TRBJ1-6; D unresolved. Trimming removed 0 bases from V and 2 bases from J, with 8 bases in between. CDR3 size: 16 residues. Germline V lookup: CDR1 SGHAT, CDR2 FQNNGV.